These 18 T cell receptor beta chains were sequenced from one sample in a study of a mutant IDH1 vaccine in newly diagnosed glioma (dated by TCRdb to about 2021). What the time point label conveys for this sample: baseline, week 1 (first vaccination visit). In light of the paper, this sample's treatment or condition label describes: pre-vaccination baseline after standard-of-care therapy. Libraries were built with the immunoSEQ multiplex PCR assay. Imported from immuneACCESS, the table was reduced by TCRdb to in-frame sequences with V and J called. These copies leave out some clones; in studies compared against another copy, an unresolved V gene accounts for under half, and the cause of the remainder is not known. The sample includes around 59,000 clones, with more than 90% observed a single time. The ten largest clonotypes hold approximately 2.4% of the sample. Sequencing was performed on PBMCs, taken from a glioma patient treated with radiotherapy, temozolomide or both. The receptor set was obtained from a man aged 45-60 years with glioma.

The genes are TRBV6-1 and TRBJ2-7; D ambiguous. V was cut by 0 bases and J by 3 bases, with 9 bases left in between. CDR3 length: 14 residues. CDR1 and CDR2 (germline): MNHNS, SASEGT. In DNA form, the CDR3 reads TGTGCCAGCAGTGAAGCCCTGGGTGGCTACGAGCAGTACTTC. Its translation is CASSEALGGYEQYF.

This clone was seen a handful of times. The chain couples TRBV10-2 to TRBJ1-2, with D unclear. This CDR3 has 13 amino acids. Germline CDR1 and CDR2: WSHSY and SAAADI. The V and J ends lost 3 bases and 8 bases respectively, with 13 bases between them. The CDR3: CASSDTGLRGYTF. CDR3 DNA: TGCGCCAGCAGTGATACGGGTCTGAGGGGCTACACCTTC.

This chain uses TRBV28 with TRBJ2-7, with TRBD1 matching 7 bases. The germline V gene encodes CDR1 MDHEN and CDR2 SYDVKM. Germline trimming cut 4 bases from V and 0 bases from J; bases unmatched to any gene: 6. The CDR3 runs to 15 residues. Written as DNA, the CDR3 is TGTGCCAGCAGTTCCACGGGGACAGCCTCCTACGAGCAGTACTTC. Residues: CASSSTGTASYEQYF.

The V gene is TRBV21-1, the J gene TRBJ2-3; TRBD2 is taken as the D call from the table, unchecked against the DNA. TRBV21-1 is designated a pseudogene. The CDR3 contains 15 residues. The CDR3 DNA sequence: TGTGCCAGCAGTTGGACTTGCTTAGCAACAGATACGCAGTATTTT. Amino acid sequence: CASSWTCLATDTQYF.

The sample holds one count of this clone. CDR3 region: CASSAVGLKQETQYF. CDR3 DNA sequence: TGTGCCAGCAGCGCAGTCGGGCTGAAACAAGAGACCCAGTACTTC. V is TRBV9 and J is TRBJ2-5, with D uncertain. Germline V lookup: CDR1 SGDLS, CDR2 YYNGEE. V lost 3 bases and J lost 2, with 14 bases in between. The CDR3 runs 15 residues.

The gene calls are TRBV2 and TRBJ2-5, with 8 bases fitting TRBD2. The CDR3 totals 14 residues. The junction had 8 bases not matched to a gene; V was cut back by 6 bases and J by 5 bases. Germline CDR1 SNHLY, CDR2 FYNNEI. The DNA of the CDR3 is TGTGCCAGCAGCCCACCCCCGGGGGGGGAGACCCAGTACTTC. Translation: CASSPPPGGETQYF.

The chain links TRBV30 to TRBJ1-2; D gene unclear. CDR1 and CDR2 (germline): GTSNPN, SVGIG (reference sequence). The CDR3 spans 14 residues. V gave up 1 base and J gave up 4 bases, with 13 bases separating them. This CDR3 reads CAWSAPNGIYGYTF. CDR3 sequence (DNA): TGTGCCTGGAGTGCCCCTAATGGGATCTATGGCTACACCTTC.

The sample holds one count of this clone. The genes are TRBV14 and TRBJ2-2, with D unresolved. Germline CDR1 reads SGHDN; CDR2 reads FVKESK. V was shortened by 2 bases and J by 1 base, with 5 bases between the two germline ends. This CDR3 has 14 amino acids. The CDR3 DNA sequence: TGTGCCAGCAGCCAACACCTGAACACCGGGGAGCTGTTTTTT. As protein: CASSQHLNTGELFF.

The chain's CDR3 is CASSLVFYEQYF. The CDR3 DNA reads TGTGCCAGCAGCTTAGTCTTCTACGAGCAGTACTTC. J is TRBJ2-7 and V is TRBV7-9; D ambiguous. The CDR3 is 12 residues long. V lost 1 base and J 3 bases, leaving 4 bases between the germline ends. The germline CDR1 and CDR2 sequences are SEHNR and FQNEAQ (reference sequence). Complete variable domain (other parts from reference TRBV7-9 and TRBJ2-7): DTGVSQNPRHKITKRGQNVTFRCDPISEHNRLYWYRQTLGQGPEFLTYFQNEAQLEKSRLLSDRFSAERPKGSFSTLEIQRTEQGDSAMYLCASSLVFYEQYFGPGTRLTVT.

V gene TRBV28 combines with J gene TRBJ1-4; TRBD1 aligns across 8 bases. CDR1 is MDHEN and CDR2 is SYDVKM in the germline V gene. After removal of 6 bases from V and 7 bases from J, the junction contained 7 bases not matched to a gene. The CDR3 runs 14 residues. The CDR3 DNA sequence: TGTGCCAGCAGAAGCAGGGGGCCGGGTGAAAAACTGTTTTTT. The encoded protein is CASRSRGPGEKLFF.

The CDR3 DNA is TGCAGCGTTGTCGCCGGAGGGTTGGGACAGAACTACGAGCAGTACTTC. It specifies CSVVAGGLGQNYEQYF. The rearrangement uses TRBV29-1 and TRBJ2-7; tentatively, D is TRBD1 (7 bases). V dropped 4 bases and J dropped 3 bases, with 22 bases sitting between them. The CDR3 length is 16 residues. Germline CDR1 SQVTM, CDR2 ANQGSEA.

The chain joins TRBV5-1 to TRBJ1-2, with D possibly matching TRBD1 (6 bases). Germline assignment: CDR1 SGHRS and CDR2 YFSETQ. Trimming stripped 4 bases from V and 2 bases from J, with 12 bases between. The CDR3 sequence is 14 residues long. The CDR3 nucleotides are TGCGCCAGCAGCCCCCGGACAGAGAACTATGGCTACACCTTC. It translates to CASSPRTENYGYTF.

The chain recombines TRBV7-2 with TRBJ2-5, with D perhaps matching TRBD2 (5 bases). Trimming left V 7 bases short and J 7 bases short, with 19 bases between. Germline V CDR1 and CDR2: SGHTA, FQGNSA. This CDR3 spans 14 amino acids. The CDR3 nucleotides read TGTGCCAGCATCCTGGCTAGAGGGCCTGGGACCCAGTACTTC. Residues: CASILARGPGTQYF.

This clone was recorded only once. The chain recombines TRBV6-5 with TRBJ1-5; 7 nucleotides match TRBD1. The CDR3 consists of 15 residues. Germline V lookup: CDR1 MNHEY, CDR2 SVGAGI. The V gene end was trimmed by 6 bases and the J gene end by 0 bases; junction bases not matched to a gene: 5. The CDR3 reads CASSRTGDSNQPQHF. The CDR3 DNA sequence: TGTGCCAGCAGCAGAACAGGGGATAGCAATCAGCCCCAGCATTTT.

This clone was observed once. This chain uses TRBV28 with TRBJ2-1; D assignment may be TRBD1 or TRBD2 (5 bases each). V lost 10 bases to trimming and J lost 11 bases, with 21 bases between them. This CDR3 is built from 13 residues. Germline assignment: CDR1 MDHEN and CDR2 SYDVKM. CDR3 sequence reads: CAILPRDRRKQFF. The CDR3 nucleotides read TGTGCCATCCTACCCCGGGACCGACGGAAGCAGTTCTTC.

The chain carries TRBV21-1 and TRBJ2-7; the table's D gene call, TRBD2, was not cross checked with the DNA. TRBV21-1 is tagged as a pseudogene. CDR3 length: 18 amino acids. The CDR3 spells CASSNKGRGARVSYEQYF. CDR3 nucleotide sequence: TGTGCCAGCAGCAATAAGGGGAGGGGAGCAAGGGTCTCCTACGAGCAGTACTTC.

The gene calls are TRBV25-1 and TRBJ2-1; 11 bases match TRBD1. Germline assignment: CDR1 MGHDK and CDR2 SYGVNS. This CDR3 contains 16 residues. J gave up 6 bases and V 5 bases, and 9 bases lay outside the gene matches. The CDR3 here is CASSYIGTGGFNEQFF. CDR3 DNA sequence: TGTGCCAGCAGTTATATCGGGACAGGGGGATTCAATGAGCAGTTCTTC. Together with reference TRBV25-1 and TRBJ2-1, the CDR3 gives the full variable domain: EADIYQTPRYLVIGTGKKITLECSQTMGHDKMYWYQQDPGMELHLIHYSYGVNSTEKGDLSSESTVSRIRTEHFPLTLESARPSHTSQYLCASSYIGTGGFNEQFFGPGTRLTVL.

This rearrangement joins TRBV6-5 to TRBJ1-2, with 10 bases fitting TRBD1. V trimming: 10 bases; J trimming: 8 bases; junction bases outside the gene matches: 10. Germline V gene data show CDR1 as MNHEY and CDR2 as SVGAGI. This CDR3 region has 13 residues. DNA for the CDR3: TGTGCCACTTGGACAGGGGGGACGTGGGGCTACACCTTC. This codes for CATWTGGTWGYTF.